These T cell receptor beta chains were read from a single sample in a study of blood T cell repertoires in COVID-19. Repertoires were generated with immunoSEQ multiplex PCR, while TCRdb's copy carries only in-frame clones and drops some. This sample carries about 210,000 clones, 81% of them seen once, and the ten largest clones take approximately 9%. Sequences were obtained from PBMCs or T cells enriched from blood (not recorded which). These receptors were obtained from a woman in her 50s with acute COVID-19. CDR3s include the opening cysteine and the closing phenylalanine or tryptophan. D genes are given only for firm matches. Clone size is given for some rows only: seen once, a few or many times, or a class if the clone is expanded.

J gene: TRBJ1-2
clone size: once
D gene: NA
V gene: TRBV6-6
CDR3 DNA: TGTGCCAGCAGTTACTCGAGGGACACCGTGCACTATGGCTACACCTTC
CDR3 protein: CASSYSRDTVHYGYTF

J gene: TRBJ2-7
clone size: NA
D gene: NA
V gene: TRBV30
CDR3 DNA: TGTGCCTGGAGTAGAGGGAGGACCTACGAGCAGTACTTC
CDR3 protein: CAWSRGRTYEQYF

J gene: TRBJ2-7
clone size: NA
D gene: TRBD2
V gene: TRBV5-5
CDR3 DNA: TGTGCCAGCAGCTCAGTAGCGGGAGGGCCGGGTGAGCAGTACTTC
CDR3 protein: CASSSVAGGPGEQYF

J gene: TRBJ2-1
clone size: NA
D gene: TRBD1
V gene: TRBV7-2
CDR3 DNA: TGTGCCAGCAGCCTCTCAGGGGGCGCACCCAATGAGCAGTTCTTC
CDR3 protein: CASSLSGGAPNEQFF

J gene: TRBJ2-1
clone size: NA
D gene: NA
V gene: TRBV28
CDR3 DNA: TGTGCCAGCAGTTTTATGAGGAATGAGCAGTTCTTC
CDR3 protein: CASSFMRNEQFF

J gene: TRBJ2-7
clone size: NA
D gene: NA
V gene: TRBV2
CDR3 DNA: TGTGCCAGCAGTGACAGGGGGGATTACGAGCAGTACTTC
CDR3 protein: CASSDRGDYEQYF

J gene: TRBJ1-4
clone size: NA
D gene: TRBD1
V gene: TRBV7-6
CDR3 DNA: TGTGCCAGCAGCTCTTCGGGACAGGGTTCGGAAAAACTGTTTTTT
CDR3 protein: CASSSSGQGSEKLFF

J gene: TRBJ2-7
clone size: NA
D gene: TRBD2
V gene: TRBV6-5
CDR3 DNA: TGTGCCAGCAGCCCCAGAGCGGGACTAGCCTACGAGCAGTACTTC
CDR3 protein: CASSPRAGLAYEQYF

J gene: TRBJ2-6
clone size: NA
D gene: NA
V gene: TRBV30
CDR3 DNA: TGTGCCTGGGGTAACTCTGGGGCCAACGTCCTGACTTTC
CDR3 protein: CAWGNSGANVLTF

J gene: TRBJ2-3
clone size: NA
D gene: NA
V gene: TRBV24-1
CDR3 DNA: TGTGCCACCAGTGGTAGTCGGGTCCCAGATACGCAGTATTTT
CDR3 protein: CATSGSRVPDTQYF

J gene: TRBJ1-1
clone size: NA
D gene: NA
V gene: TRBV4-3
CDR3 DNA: TGCGCCAGCAGCCAAGAAACGGGGACTGAAGCTTTCTTT
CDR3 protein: CASSQETGTEAFF

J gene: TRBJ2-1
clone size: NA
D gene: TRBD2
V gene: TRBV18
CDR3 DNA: TGTGCCAGCTCACCCGGCGTGGCGGGAGAACGGTACAATGAGCAGTTCTTC
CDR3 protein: CASSPGVAGERYNEQFF

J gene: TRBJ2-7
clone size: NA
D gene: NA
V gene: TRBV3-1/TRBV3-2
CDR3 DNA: TGTGCCAGCAGCCAAGATCGCAGGTACGAGCAGTACTTC
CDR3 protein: CASSQDRRYEQYF

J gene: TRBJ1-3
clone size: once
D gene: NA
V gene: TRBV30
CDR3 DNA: TGTGCCTGGAGAAGTACAGGGCGAAGCTCTGGAAACACCATATATTTT
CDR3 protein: CAWRSTGRSSGNTIYF

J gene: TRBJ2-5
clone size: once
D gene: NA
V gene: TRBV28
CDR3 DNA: TGTGCCAGCAGTTTGTCAGGGTCCCAAGAGACCCAGTACTTC
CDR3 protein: CASSLSGSQETQYF

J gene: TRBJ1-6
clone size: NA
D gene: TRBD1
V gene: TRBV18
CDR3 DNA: TGTGCCAGCTCACCAGACAGGGGTAGTAATTCACCCCTCCACTTT
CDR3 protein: CASSPDRGSNSPLHF